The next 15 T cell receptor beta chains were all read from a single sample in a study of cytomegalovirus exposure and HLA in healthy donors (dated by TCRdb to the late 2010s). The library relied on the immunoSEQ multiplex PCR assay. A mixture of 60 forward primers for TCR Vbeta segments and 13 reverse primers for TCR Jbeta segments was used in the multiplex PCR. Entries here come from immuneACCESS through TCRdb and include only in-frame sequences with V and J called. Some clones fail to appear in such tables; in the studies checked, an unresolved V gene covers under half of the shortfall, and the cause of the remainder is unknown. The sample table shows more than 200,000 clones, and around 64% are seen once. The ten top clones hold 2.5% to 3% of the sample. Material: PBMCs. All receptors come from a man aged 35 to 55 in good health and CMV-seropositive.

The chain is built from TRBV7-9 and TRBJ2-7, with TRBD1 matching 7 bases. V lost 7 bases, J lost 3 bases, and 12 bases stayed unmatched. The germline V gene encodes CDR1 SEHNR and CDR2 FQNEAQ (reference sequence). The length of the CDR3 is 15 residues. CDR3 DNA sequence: TGTGCCAGCACCCTAGGGGGCAGCCATGACTACGAGCAGTACTTC. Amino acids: CASTLGGSHDYEQYF.

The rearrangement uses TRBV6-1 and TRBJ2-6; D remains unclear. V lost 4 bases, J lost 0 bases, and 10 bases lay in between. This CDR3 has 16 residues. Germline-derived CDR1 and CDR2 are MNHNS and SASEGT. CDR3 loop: CASSVTHASGANVLTF. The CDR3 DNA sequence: TGTGCCAGCAGTGTGACTCATGCCTCTGGGGCCAACGTCCTGACTTTC.

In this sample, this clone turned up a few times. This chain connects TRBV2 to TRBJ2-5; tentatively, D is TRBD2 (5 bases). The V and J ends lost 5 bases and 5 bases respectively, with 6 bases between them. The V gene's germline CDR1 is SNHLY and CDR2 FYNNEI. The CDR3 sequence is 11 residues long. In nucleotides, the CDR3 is TGTGCCAGCAGTTTAGCGGAGACCCAGTACTTC. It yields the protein CASSLAETQYF.

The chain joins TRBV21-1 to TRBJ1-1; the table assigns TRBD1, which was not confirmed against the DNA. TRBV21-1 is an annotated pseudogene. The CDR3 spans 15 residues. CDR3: CASSNRDRENTEAFF. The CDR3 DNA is TGTGCCAGCAGCAATAGGGACAGGGAGAACACTGAAGCTTTCTTT.

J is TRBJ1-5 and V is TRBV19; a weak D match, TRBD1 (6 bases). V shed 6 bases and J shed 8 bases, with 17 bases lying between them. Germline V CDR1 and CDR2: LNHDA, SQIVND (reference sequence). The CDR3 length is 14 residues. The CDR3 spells CASSLTGGEEPQHF. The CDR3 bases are TGTGCCAGTAGCTTGACTGGGGGCGAAGAGCCCCAGCATTTT. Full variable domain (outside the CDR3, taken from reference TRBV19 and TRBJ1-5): DGGITQSPKYLFRKEGQNVTLSCEQNLNHDAMYWYRQDPGQGLRLIYYSQIVNDFQKGDIAEGYSVSREKKESFPLTVTSAQKNPTAFYLCASSLTGGEEPQHFGDGTRLSIL.

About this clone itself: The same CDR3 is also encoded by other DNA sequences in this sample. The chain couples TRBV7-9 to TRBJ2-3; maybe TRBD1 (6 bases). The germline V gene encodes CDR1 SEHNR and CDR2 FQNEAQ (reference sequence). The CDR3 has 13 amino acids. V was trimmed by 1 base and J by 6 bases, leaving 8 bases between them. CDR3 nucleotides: TGTGCCAGCAGCTTAGTTGGGGGCGATACGCAGTATTTT. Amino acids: CASSLVGGDTQYF.

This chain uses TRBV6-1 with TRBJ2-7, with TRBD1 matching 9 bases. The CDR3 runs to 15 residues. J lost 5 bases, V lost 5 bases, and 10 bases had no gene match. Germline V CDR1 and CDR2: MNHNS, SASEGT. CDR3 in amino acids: CASSNPGQGLDEQYF. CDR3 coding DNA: TGTGCCAGCAGTAACCCGGGACAGGGTCTTGACGAGCAGTACTTC.

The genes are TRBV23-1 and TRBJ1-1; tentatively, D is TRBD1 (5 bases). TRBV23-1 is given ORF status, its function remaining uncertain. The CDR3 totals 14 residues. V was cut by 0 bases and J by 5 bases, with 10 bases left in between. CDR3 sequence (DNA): TGCGCCAGCAGTCAATCGGGCAGGGTGACTGAAGCTTTCTTT. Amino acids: CASSQSGRVTEAFF.

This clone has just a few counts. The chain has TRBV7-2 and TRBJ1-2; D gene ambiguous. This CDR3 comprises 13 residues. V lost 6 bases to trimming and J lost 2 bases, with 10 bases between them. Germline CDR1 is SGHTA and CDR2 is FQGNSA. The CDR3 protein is CASSVLMNYGYTF. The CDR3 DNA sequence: TGTGCCAGCAGTGTCCTAATGAACTATGGCTACACCTTC.

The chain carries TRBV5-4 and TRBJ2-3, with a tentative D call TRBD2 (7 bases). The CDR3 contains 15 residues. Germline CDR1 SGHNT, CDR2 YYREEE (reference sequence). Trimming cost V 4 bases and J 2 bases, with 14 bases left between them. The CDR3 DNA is TGTGCCAGCAGCCTGGAGGGGGGGTTCACAGATACGCAGTATTTT. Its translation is CASSLEGGFTDTQYF.

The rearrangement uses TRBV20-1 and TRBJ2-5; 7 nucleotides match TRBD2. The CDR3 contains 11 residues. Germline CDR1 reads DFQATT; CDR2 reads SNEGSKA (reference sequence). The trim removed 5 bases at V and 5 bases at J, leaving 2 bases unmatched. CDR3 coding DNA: TGCAGTGCTGGGCGGGGGGAGACCCAGTACTTC. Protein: CSAGRGETQYF.

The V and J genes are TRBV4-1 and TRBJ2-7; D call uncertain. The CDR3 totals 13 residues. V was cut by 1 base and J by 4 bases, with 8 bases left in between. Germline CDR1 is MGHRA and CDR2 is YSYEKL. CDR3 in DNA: TGCGCCAGCAGCCAAGCTCTATTTTACGAGCAGTACTTC. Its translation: CASSQALFYEQYF.

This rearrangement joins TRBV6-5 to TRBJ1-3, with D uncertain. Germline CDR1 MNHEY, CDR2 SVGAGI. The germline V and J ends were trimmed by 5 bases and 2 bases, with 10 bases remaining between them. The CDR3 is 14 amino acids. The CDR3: CASSHGVPGNTIYF. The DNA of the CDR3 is TGTGCCAGCAGTCACGGGGTCCCTGGAAACACCATATATTTT.

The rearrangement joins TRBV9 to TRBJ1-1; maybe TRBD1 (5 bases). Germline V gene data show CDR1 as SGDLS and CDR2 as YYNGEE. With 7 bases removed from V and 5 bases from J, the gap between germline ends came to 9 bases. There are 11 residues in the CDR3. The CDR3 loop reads CASGQGTEAFF. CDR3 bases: TGTGCCAGCGGGCAGGGAACTGAAGCTTTCTTT.

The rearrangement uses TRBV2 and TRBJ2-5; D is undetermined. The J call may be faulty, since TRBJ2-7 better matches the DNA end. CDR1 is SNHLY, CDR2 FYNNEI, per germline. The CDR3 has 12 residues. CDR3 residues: CASNFGEDEQYF. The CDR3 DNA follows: TGTGCCAGCAATTTCGGAGAAGACGAGCAGTACTTC.